The T cell receptor (beta chain) described here comes from a study of shared clonotypes between healthy human individuals. With regard to this clone: The same CDR3 is also encoded by other DNA sequences in this sample.

V lost 5 bases to trimming and J lost 1 base, with 8 bases between them. Per germline, CDR1 LNHDA and CDR2 SQIVND (reference sequence). The CDR3 extends over 13 amino acids. Naive CD8 cells, CD45RO-negative and positively selected for CCR7, excluded terminally differentiated effector memory CD45RA+ cells. Method: immunoSEQ multiplex PCR; TCRdb's copy keeps in-frame clones and lacks some. The table has millions of clones, approximately 94% seen once; the top ten hold over 1.5%. Sequencing was done on a sample of naive CD8+ T cells from PBMCs. The V gene is TRBV19, the J gene TRBJ1-1; D is unresolved. This sequence originates from a young man in good health. Some clones in this sample may be carry-over from other donors' samples. The CDR3 region has the DNA TGTGCCAGTAGTTCGTCAGGGAACACTGAAGCTTTCTTT. This encodes CASSSSGNTEAFF.